This record concerns one TCR beta chain sequence. This clonotype was counted ten times or more. Its target antigen remains unknown. No much larger clonotype is one base removed from it; base qualities were not supplied. These data belong to a study of glioma-infiltrating T cells (dated by TCRdb to the mid-2010s). Regarding the research as a whole: Low-grade gliomas were represented by WHO grade II oligodendrogliomas or astrocytomas, and glioblastomas were represented by WHO grade IV tumors that were sampled at initial rather than recurrent diagnosis. For blood libraries, the target was about 4.5- to 10-fold sequencing coverage of about 990,000 peripheral T cells. Glioma tissue, non-neoplastic brain tissue and matched peripheral blood mononuclear cells were used as sources from which TCR alpha- and beta-chain repertoires were sequenced. Three low-grade glioma patients, roughly 8 primary glioblastoma patients and three non-glioma patients contributing non-neoplastic brain tissue were included in the paired cohort. Before surgery, glioma patients were given dexamethasone for six or fewer days. To measure how far tissue and blood T-cell populations diverged, each tissue-infiltrating repertoire was compared against the peripheral blood repertoire of the same patient.

Broad study findings and their caveats: VJ-independent divergence between tissue and blood was below expectation in non-neoplastic patients but above expectation in all gliomas, especially low-grade gliomas. Very few CDR3 sequences were shared between tissue and blood, attributed to high CDR3 diversity and limited sampling. The group comparisons were based on small numbers of patients: three non-neoplastic, three low-grade glioma and roughly eight glioblastoma patients. Patients with low tissue-blood divergence were marked by a signature set of shared blood CDR3 motifs, and that set was depleted in highly divergent patients.

The iRepertoire nested amplicon-rescue multiplex PCR (arm-PCR) platform was used to amplify TCR alpha and beta CDR3 regions from RNA. One-step reverse transcription and amplification used roughly 100-400 ng of tissue mRNA or PBMC total RNA as input. Following bead purification, Illumina adapters were added by a secondary multiplex PCR, and the libraries were gel-purified between 200 and 400 bp. Libraries carried internal 6-nucleotide barcodes used for demultiplexing. Libraries were sequenced on an Illumina MiSeq with 2x220 or 2x250 nucleotide paired-end reads. Per the original workflow: Paired reads were merged with FLASH 1.2.11 and aligned to the GRCh37 human genome with BWA-MEM before extracting TRA and TRB reads. An IMGT-derived reference of cassette sequences and CDR3 motifs, with pseudogenes included, was used for V and J assignment. Reads were translated in three frames, and productive CDR3s were defined by a C…FGXG motif without stop codons. A clonotype was defined as a unique combination of a V-J cassette pair and a CDR3 amino acid sequence. Filtering of reads was based on Hamming distance, with the threshold set by the sequence error rate of each sample in mapped regions. TCRdb handled the public reads itself, with Q25 trimming in fastp and clone calling in MiXCR, and kept productive beta chains. Entries are consolidated by CDR3 protein sequence, retaining the most common genes and DNA. The authors' filters were not applied to this entry. The sample records 300,000 to 400,000 distinct CDR3 sequences, around 38% of which are singletons. The ten top clones hold about 11% of the sample.

Immediately after resection, surgical brain or tumor specimens were cryofrozen in liquid nitrogen, with peripheral blood cells collected concurrently. The CDR3 runs 14 residues from the cysteine to the phenylalanine. CDR3 DNA is the only sequence kept; it has 42 bases, read in frame from the first base. Trimming removed 0 bases from V and 4 bases from J, leaving 9 bases between the germline ends. CDR1 LNHNV and CDR2 YYDKDF were looked up in the germline V gene (reference sequence). Specimen: glioma tissue, nonneoplastic brain tissue, or PBMCs (not recorded which). The clonotype comes from a human donor with low-grade glioma or glioblastoma, undergoing nonglioma brain surgery, or in good health (not recorded which). This chain joins TRBV15 to TRBJ1-2; the D gene cannot be named for sure. CDR3 loop: CATSRDFVGYGYTF. In nucleotides, the sequence is TGTGCCACCAGCAGAGATTTTGTGGGCTATGGCTACACCTTC. The variable domain in full, with residues beyond the CDR3 obtained from the reference TRBV15 and TRBJ1-2 genes, is DAMVIQNPRYQVTQFGKPVTLSCSQTLNHNVMYWYQQKSSQAPKLLFHYYDKDFNNEADTPDNFQSRRPNTSFCFLDIRSPGLGDTAMYLCATSRDFVGYGYTFGSGTRLTVV.